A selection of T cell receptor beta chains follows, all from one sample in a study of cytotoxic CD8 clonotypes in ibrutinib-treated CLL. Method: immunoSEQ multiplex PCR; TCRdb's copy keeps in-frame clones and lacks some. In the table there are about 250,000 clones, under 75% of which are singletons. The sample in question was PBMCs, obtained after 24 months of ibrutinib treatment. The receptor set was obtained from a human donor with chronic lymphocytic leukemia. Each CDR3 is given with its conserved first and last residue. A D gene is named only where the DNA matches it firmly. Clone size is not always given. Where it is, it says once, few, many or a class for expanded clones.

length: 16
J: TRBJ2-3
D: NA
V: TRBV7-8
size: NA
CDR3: CASPSRLGDPTDTQYF
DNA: TGTGCCAGCCCGTCCCGGTTGGGGGACCCCACAGATACGCAGTATTTT

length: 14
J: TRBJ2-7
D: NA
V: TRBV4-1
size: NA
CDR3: CASSQGIWEFEQYF
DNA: TGCGCCAGCAGCCAAGGGATTTGGGAATTCGAGCAGTACTTC

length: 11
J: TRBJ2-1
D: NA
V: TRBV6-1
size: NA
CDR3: CASEGGVEQFF
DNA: TGTGCCAGCGAAGGGGGAGTTGAGCAGTTCTTC

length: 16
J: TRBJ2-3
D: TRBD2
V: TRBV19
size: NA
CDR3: CASSSGTSGSIDTQYF
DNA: TGTGCCAGTAGTAGCGGGACTAGCGGGAGTATTGATACGCAGTATTTT

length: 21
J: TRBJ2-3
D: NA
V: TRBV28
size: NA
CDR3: CASRYSGPPEGLRGHRDTQYF
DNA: TGTGCCAGCAGATATTCGGGCCCGCCAGAGGGTCTGAGAGGGCACCGAGATACGCAGTATTTT

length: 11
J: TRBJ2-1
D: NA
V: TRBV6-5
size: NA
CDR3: CASSQASEQFF
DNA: TGTGCCAGCAGCCAGGCTAGTGAGCAGTTCTTC

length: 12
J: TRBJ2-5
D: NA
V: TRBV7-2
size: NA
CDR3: CASSLSRETQYF
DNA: TGTGCCAGCAGCTTAAGTAGGGAGACCCAGTACTTC

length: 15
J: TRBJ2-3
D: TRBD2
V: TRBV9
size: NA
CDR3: CASSRTSGRADTQYF
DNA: TGTGCCAGCAGCCGGACTAGCGGGAGGGCAGATACGCAGTATTTT

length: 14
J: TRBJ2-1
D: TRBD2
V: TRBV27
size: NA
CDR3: CASSLTSPYNEQFF
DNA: TGTGCCAGCAGTTTGACTAGCCCATACAATGAGCAGTTCTTC

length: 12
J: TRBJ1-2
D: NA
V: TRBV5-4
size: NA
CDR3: CASSLEGYGYTF
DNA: TGTGCCAGCAGCTTGGAGGGATATGGCTACACCTTC

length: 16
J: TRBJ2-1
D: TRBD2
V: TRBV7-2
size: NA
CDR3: CASSLVGGGNYNEQFF
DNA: TGTGCCAGCAGCTTAGTGGGCGGGGGGAACTACAATGAGCAGTTCTTC

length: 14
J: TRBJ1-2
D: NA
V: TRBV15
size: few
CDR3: CATSRDQSDGGYTF
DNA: TGTGCCACCAGCAGAGATCAGTCCGACGGTGGCTACACCTTC

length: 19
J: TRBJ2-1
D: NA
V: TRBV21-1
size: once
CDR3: CASSKGGSETQNPYNEQFF
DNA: TGTGCCAGCAGCAAAGGTGGTAGCGAGACTCAAAATCCCTACAATGAGCAGTTCTTC

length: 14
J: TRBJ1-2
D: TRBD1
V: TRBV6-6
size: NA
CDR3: CASTEQGAGYGYTF
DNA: TGTGCCAGCACCGAACAGGGGGCCGGCTATGGCTACACCTTC

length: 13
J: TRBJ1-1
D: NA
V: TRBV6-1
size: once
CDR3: CASSRDKGGRAFF
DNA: TGTGCCAGCAGCCGGGACAAGGGGGGTCGGGCTTTCTTT

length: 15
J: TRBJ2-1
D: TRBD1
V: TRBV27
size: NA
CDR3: CASSPRDRAYNEQFF
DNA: TGTGCCAGCAGCCCCCGGGACAGGGCATACAATGAGCAGTTCTTC

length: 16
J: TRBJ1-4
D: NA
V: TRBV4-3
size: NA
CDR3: CASSQSQVATNEKLFF
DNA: TGCGCCAGCAGCCAATCGCAAGTTGCAACTAATGAAAAACTGTTTTTT